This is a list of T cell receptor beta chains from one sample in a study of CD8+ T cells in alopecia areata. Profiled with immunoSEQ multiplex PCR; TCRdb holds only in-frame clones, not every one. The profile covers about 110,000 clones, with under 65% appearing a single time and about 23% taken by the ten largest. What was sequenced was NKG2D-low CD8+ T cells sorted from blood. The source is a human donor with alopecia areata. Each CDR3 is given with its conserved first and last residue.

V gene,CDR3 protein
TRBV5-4,CASSPNQETQYF
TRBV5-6,CASGLVPGKEQYF
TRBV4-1,CASSQQLSGPYGQYF
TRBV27,CASTTGGYGYTF
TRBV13,CASREEVGNISGANVLTF
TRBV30,CAWSSQGVPLGYGYTF
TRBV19,CASRHPEGDTGELFF
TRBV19,CASSSTSEQFF
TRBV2,CASKGIAAGELFF
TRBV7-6,CASSLGRHNEQFF
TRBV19,CASRPGNQPQHF
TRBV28,CASSLGASGSGSTDTQYF
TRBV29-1,CSVGVGKSYEQYF
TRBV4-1,CASSQESSVADTQYF
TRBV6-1,CASSDHRDRVSYEQYF
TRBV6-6,CAISGSGTNEKLFF
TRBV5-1,CASSLEGTGGTTDTQYF
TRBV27,CASSSPQREGVNEQFF
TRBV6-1,CAITPTGDPFYEQYF
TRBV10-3,CAISERREQDNEQFF
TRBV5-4,CASSLVGQPNEKLFF
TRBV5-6,CASSLVAGLLNTEAFF
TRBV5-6,CASSSNYRGRTGELFF
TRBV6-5,CASGTSVYNEQFF
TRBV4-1,CASSQVAGGYNEQFF
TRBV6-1,CASSDLTGELFF
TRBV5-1,CASSLPGTTYEQYF
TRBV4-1,CASSQGRREGEQFF
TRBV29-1,CSVGSNTEAFF
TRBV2,CASSESGTLNQPQHF
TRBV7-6,CASSLAGGQGLEAFF
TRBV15,CATSVRDPNRDEQYF
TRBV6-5,CASSVTGGSYNEQFF
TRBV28,CASSFLGGSEQFF
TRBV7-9,CASSLVYDEQYF
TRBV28,CASSLGGTGGEQYF
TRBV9,CASSVDSGGSVVDTQYF
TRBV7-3,CASSLGAGATDTQYF
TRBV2,CASGGLAGENIQYF
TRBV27,CASSLSGVTGQILYEQYF
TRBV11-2,CASSLPNPRDEQFF
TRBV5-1,CASKGDGRYEQYF